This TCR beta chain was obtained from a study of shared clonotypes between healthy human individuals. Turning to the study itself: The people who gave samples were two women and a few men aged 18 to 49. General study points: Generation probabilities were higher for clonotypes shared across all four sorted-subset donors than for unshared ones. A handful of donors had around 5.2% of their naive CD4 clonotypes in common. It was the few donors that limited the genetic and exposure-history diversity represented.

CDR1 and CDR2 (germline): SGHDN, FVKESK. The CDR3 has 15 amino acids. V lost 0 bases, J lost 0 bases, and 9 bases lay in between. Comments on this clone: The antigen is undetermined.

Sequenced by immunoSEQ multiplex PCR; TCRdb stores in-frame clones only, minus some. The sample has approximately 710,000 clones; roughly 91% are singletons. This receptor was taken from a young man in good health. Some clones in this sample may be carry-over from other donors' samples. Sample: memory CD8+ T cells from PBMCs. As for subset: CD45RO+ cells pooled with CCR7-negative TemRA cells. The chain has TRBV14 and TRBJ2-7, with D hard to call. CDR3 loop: CASSQEDESSYEQYF. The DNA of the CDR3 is TGTGCCAGCAGCCAAGAGGATGAAAGCTCCTACGAGCAGTACTTC.